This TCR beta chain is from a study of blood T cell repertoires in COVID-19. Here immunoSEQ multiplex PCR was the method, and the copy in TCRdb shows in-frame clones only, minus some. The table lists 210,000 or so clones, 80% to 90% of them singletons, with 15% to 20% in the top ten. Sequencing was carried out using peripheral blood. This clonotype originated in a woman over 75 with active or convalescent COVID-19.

DNA for the CDR3: TGTGCCAGCTCACCCATTAGCGGGAGTAGGGAGACCCAGTACTTC. Its translation is CASSPISGSRETQYF. This sequence joins TRBV18 and TRBJ2-5, with 9 bases aligning to TRBD2. With V trimmed by 3 bases and J by 5 bases, 7 bases remained unmatched. From germline, CDR1 is KGHSH and CDR2 LQKENI. The CDR3 extends over 15 amino acids.